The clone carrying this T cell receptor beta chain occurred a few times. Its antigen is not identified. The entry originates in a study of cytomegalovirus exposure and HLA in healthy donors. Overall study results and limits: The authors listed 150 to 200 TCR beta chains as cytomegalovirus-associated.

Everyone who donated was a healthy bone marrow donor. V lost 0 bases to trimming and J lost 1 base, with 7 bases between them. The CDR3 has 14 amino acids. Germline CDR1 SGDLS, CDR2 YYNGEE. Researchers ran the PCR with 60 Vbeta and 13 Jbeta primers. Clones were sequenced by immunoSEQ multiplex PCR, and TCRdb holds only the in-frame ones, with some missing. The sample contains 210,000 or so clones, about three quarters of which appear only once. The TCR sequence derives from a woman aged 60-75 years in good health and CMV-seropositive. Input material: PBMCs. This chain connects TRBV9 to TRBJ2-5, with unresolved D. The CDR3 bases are TGTGCCAGCAGCGTAGGAGGCAGCCAAGAGACCCAGTACTTC. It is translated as CASSVGGSQETQYF.